This T cell receptor beta chain was recorded in a study of identical twins. A universal primer site was incorporated via template switching, and the cDNA contained unique molecular identifiers. MiXCR, run by TCRdb on the 5' RACE reads, gives a single entry per CDR3 protein. Seen here are 470,000 or so distinct CDR3 sequences, about 24% observed once, and the top ten hold about 2.9%. Trimming cost V 10 bases and J 5 bases; bases outside gene matches: 4. This CDR3 has 14 amino acids. The germline CDR1 and CDR2 sequences are SGHTA and FQGTGA. These records were also assigned to another study, of T cells expressing NK-cell markers. As that report states: Several experiments employed an anti-gamma-delta TCR antibody to confine sorting to alpha-beta TCR T cells. Leadership of the CD3+CD56-NKG2C+ fraction also belonged to these clonotypes in several donors.

This sequence was found in a woman in her late teens or twenties in good health. The chain recombines TRBV7-3 with TRBJ2-2; 13 positions match TRBD2. Material: CD4+ T cells sorted from blood. The CDR3 DNA follows: TGTGCCACCCGACTAGCGGGGGGAACCGGGGAGCTGTTTTTT. This translates into CATRLAGGTGELFF. Using reference TRBV7-3 and TRBJ2-2 for the parts outside the CDR3, the full variable domain is GAGVSQTPSNKVTEKGKYVELRCDPISGHTALYWYRQSLGQGPEFLIYFQGTGAADDSGLPNDRFFAVRPEGSVSTLKIQRTERGDSAVYLCATRLAGGTGELFFGEGSRLTVL.